This T cell receptor (beta chain) was retrieved from a study of T cell repertoires in ileal Crohn's disease. Overall study context: Postoperative therapy was given to about half: eleven to twelve thiopurines, roughly 18 anti-TNF agents. TCRB immunosequencing input was approximately 450 nanograms of biopsy DNA per sample.

The V gene lost 5 bases and the J gene lost 1 base, with 11 bases spanning the gap. CDR3 length: 14 amino acids. CDR1 is KGHSH and CDR2 is LQKENI in the germline V gene. Generated by immunoSEQ multiplex PCR, the TCRdb table keeps only in-frame clones and is missing some. Among several thousand clones listed, approximately 78% were seen once. As for time point: proximal margin of the surgical specimen (macroscopically non-inflamed). The chain has TRBV18 and TRBJ1-1, with D perhaps matching TRBD1 (6 bases). Material: ileal tissue. The receptor's source is an adult with Crohn's disease. DNA of the CDR3: TGTGCCAGCTCAGCGGGACAAGGGAACACTGAAGCTTTCTTT. It translates to CASSAGQGNTEAFF.